Below, 32 T cell receptor beta chains from the same sample are listed, as sequenced in a study of blood T cell repertoires in COVID-19. The table came from immunoSEQ multiplex PCR; TCRdb's copy has only in-frame clones and leaves some out. The data show 150,000 to 200,000 clones, roughly 76% seen once. Sequences were obtained from peripheral blood. The receptors shown here come from a woman over 75 with COVID-19, enrolled during active disease.

This chain joins TRBV6-6 and TRBJ2-6, with TRBD1 as a possible D gene (6 bases). Germline CDR1 reads MNHNY; CDR2 reads SVGAGI (reference sequence). CDR3 length: 16 amino acids. Trimming cost V 6 bases and J 4 bases, with 16 bases left between them. This CDR3 is CASSPEYRVGANVLTF. CDR3 nucleotide sequence: TGTGCCAGCAGCCCTGAATACAGGGTCGGGGCCAACGTCCTGACTTTC.

This CDR3 reads CASRTGGTYNSPLHF. Here the CDR3 DNA reads TGTGCCAGCAGGACAGGGGGCACGTATAATTCACCCCTCCACTTT. This rearrangement joins TRBV27 to TRBJ1-6; 10 nucleotides match TRBD1. V lost 6 bases to trimming and J lost 4 bases; unmatched junction nucleotides: 3. The germline gives CDR1 MNHEY, CDR2 SMNVEV (reference sequence). The CDR3 runs 15 residues.

The V gene is TRBV21-1, the J gene TRBJ2-1; the D segment call TRBD2 is taken from the table without a DNA check. TRBV21-1 is a known pseudogene. The CDR3 consists of 16 residues. The CDR3 loop is CASSHPPVNRADEQFF. In DNA, the CDR3 is TGTGCCAGCAGCCATCCCCCTGTCAACAGAGCGGATGAGCAGTTCTTC.

V is TRBV5-1 and J is TRBJ2-7, with D tentatively TRBD2 (5 bases). The germline gives CDR1 SGHRS, CDR2 YFSETQ. The CDR3 contains 18 residues. Trimming stripped 0 bases from V and 0 bases from J, with 19 bases between. The CDR3 sequence is CASSLAPLGGSSSYEQYF. As DNA, the CDR3 is TGCGCCAGCAGCTTGGCCCCTTTGGGCGGGTCAAGCTCCTACGAGCAGTACTTC.

The rearrangement links TRBV5-4 to TRBJ2-3; 15 positions agree with TRBD2. The CDR3 has 16 residues. Germline V lookup: CDR1 SGHNT, CDR2 YYREEE (reference sequence). V was pared by 0 bases and J by 6 bases, with 2 bases of the junction left unmatched. The CDR3 DNA reads as TGTGCCAGCAGCTTGGCCGGGACTAGCGGGGGGGATACGCAGTATTTT. Translating it yields CASSLAGTSGGDTQYF.

The V call is TRBV7-2, the J call TRBJ2-7; 7 nucleotides agree with TRBD1. Germline V gene sequence: CDR1 SGHTA, CDR2 FQGNSA. The V gene end was trimmed by 3 bases and the J gene end by 3 bases; junction bases not matched to a gene: 5. The CDR3 extends over 14 amino acids. The CDR3 here is CASSFRGQHYEQYF. In nucleotides, the CDR3 is TGTGCCAGCAGCTTTAGGGGGCAACACTACGAGCAGTACTTC.

The chain links TRBV7-9 to TRBJ2-2, with 11 bases aligning to TRBD1. The CDR3 sequence is 17 residues long. Germline V CDR1 and CDR2: SEHNR, FQNEAQ (reference sequence). V lost 4 bases, J lost 5 bases, and 9 bases stayed unmatched. The CDR3, as DNA: TGTGCCAGCAGCTCGGGCGGACAGGGGGCGCGGACCGGGGAGCTGTTTTTT. It translates to CASSSGGQGARTGELFF. The full variable domain, its missing parts supplied by reference TRBV7-9 and TRBJ2-2, is DTGVSQNPRHKITKRGQNVTFRCDPISEHNRLYWYRQTLGQGPEFLTYFQNEAQLEKSRLLSDRFSAERPKGSFSTLEIQRTEQGDSAMYLCASSSGGQGARTGELFFGEGSRLTVL.

This chain links TRBV5-4 with TRBJ2-1; TRBD2 agrees at 9 bases. The CDR3 extends over 16 amino acids. Germline V gene data show CDR1 as SGHNT and CDR2 as YYREEE (reference sequence). V lost 4 bases, J lost 5 bases, and 10 bases stayed unmatched. The CDR3, as DNA: TGTGCCAGCAGCCTAGGGGGAGCGGGGGGACACAATGAGCAGTTCTTC. It is translated as CASSLGGAGGHNEQFF.

The chain has TRBV5-1 and TRBJ1-5; possibly TRBD1 for D (5 bases). V lost 0 bases and J 4 bases, leaving 11 bases between the germline ends. This CDR3 has 15 amino acids. CDR1 and CDR2 (germline): SGHRS, YFSETQ. CDR3 residues: CASSLGTTPNQPQHF. As DNA, the CDR3 is TGCGCCAGCAGCTTGGGGACAACCCCGAATCAGCCCCAGCATTTT.

The chain has TRBV30 and TRBJ1-1, with 8 bases identical to TRBD1. V gave up 2 bases and J gave up 0 bases; unmatched junction bases: 5. The germline CDR1 and CDR2 sequences are GTSNPN and SVGIG (reference sequence). There are 15 residues in the CDR3. DNA of the CDR3: TGTGCCTGGAGTCCCGGACAGGGAGTGAACACTGAAGCTTTCTTT. This encodes CAWSPGQGVNTEAFF.

CDR3 amino acids: CATSAGQGIASNQPQHF. CDR3 coding DNA: TGTGCCACCAGTGCGGGACAGGGAATTGCAAGCAATCAGCCCCAGCATTTT. The V call is TRBV24-1, the J call TRBJ1-5; TRBD1 matches 9 bases. Germline V gene sequence: CDR1 KGHDR, CDR2 SFDVKD. The length of the CDR3 is 17 residues. Losses at the gene ends were 5 bases for V and 1 base for J; bases not matched to a gene: 8.

The chain links TRBV15 to TRBJ1-5; 9 nucleotides match TRBD1. In germline, CDR1 is LNHNV, CDR2 YYDKDF (reference sequence). This CDR3 has 15 residues. J was trimmed by 8 bases and V by 1 base; bases with no gene match: 6. The DNA of the CDR3 is TGTGCCACCAGCAGAGCCGGACAGGGGCAAGAGCCCCAGCATTTT. It yields the protein CATSRAGQGQEPQHF.

This clone has a single count. V gene TRBV6-5 combines with J gene TRBJ1-2; D might be TRBD1 (5 bases). Germline lookup yields CDR1 MNHEY and CDR2 SVGAGI. This CDR3 is 14 amino acids long. Trimming left V 6 bases short and J 5 bases short, with 16 bases between. This CDR3 reads CASSSMGEGYGYTF. CDR3 nucleotides: TGTGCCAGCAGCAGTATGGGGGAGGGGTATGGCTACACCTTC.

The chain couples TRBV21-1 to TRBJ2-7; the table's TRBD1 call for D was not verified on the DNA. TRBV21-1 counts as a pseudogene. CDR3 length: 15 residues. The CDR3 region is CASSRHQAYSYEQYF. In nucleotides, the CDR3 is TGTGCCAGCAGCAGGCACCAGGCGTACTCCTACGAGCAGTACTTC.

The chain has TRBV18 and TRBJ2-1; 8 bases align to TRBD2. The CDR3 is 18 residues long. Germline V gene lookup returns CDR1 KGHSH and CDR2 LQKENI. The junction had 7 bases not matched to a gene; V was cut back by 0 bases and J by 0 bases. CDR3 in amino acids: CASSPPVQRGSSYNEQFF. In DNA, the CDR3 is TGTGCCAGCTCACCACCCGTCCAGCGGGGGAGCTCCTACAATGAGCAGTTCTTC.

The CDR3 nucleotides read TGTGCCAGCAGCCAAGGCCCGCGACAGGGTCCCTCCTACGAGCAGTACTTC. It encodes CASSQGPRQGPSYEQYF. This sequence joins TRBV14 and TRBJ2-7, with 7 nucleotides matching TRBD1. From germline, CDR1 is SGHDN and CDR2 FVKESK. This CDR3 comprises 17 residues. The V gene end was trimmed by 1 base and the J gene end by 0 bases; junction bases not matched to a gene: 9.

The chain links TRBV7-9 to TRBJ1-1; D ambiguous. In germline, CDR1 is SEHNR, CDR2 FQNEAQ (reference sequence). Trimming took 1 base from V and 0 from J, leaving 6 bases between them. This CDR3 region has 14 residues. CDR3 in DNA: TGTGCCAGCAGCTTAGTGCCAGTGAACACTGAAGCTTTCTTT. It encodes CASSLVPVNTEAFF.

The genes are TRBV24-1 and TRBJ1-2; the D is unclear. Trimming left V 3 bases short and J 6 bases short, with 19 bases between. From germline, CDR1 is KGHDR and CDR2 SFDVKD. There are 16 residues in the CDR3. The DNA for the CDR3 is TGTGCCACCAGTGATACCTCGGGGAGGGCAAGGGATGGCTACACCTTC. This encodes CATSDTSGRARDGYTF.

CDR3 protein: CASSYSGGGASDTQYF. The CDR3 nucleotides are TGTGCCAGCAGTTACTCGGGCGGGGGGGCCTCGGATACGCAGTATTTT. This chain links TRBV6-2 or TRBV6-3 with TRBJ2-3, with 9 positions matching TRBD2. Looked up from germline, CDR1 is MNHEY and CDR2 is SVGEGT. With V trimmed by 0 bases and J by 6 bases, 7 bases remained unmatched. The CDR3 totals 16 residues.

V and J are TRBV28 and TRBJ2-1; TRBD2 might be the D (6 bases). This CDR3 is built from 16 residues. The germline V gene has CDR1 MDHEN and CDR2 SYDVKM. The germline V and J ends were trimmed by 3 bases and 6 bases, with 18 bases remaining between them. CDR3 region: CASSFFGAGTGNEQFF. CDR3 DNA: TGTGCCAGCAGTTTCTTTGGGGCGGGAACTGGCAATGAGCAGTTCTTC.

The gene calls are TRBV12-3 or TRBV12-4 and TRBJ2-7; 7 bases are shared with TRBD1. This CDR3 is built from 13 residues. The junction had 3 bases not matched to a gene; V was cut back by 4 bases and J by 3 bases. The CDR3 DNA is TGTGCCAGCAGTTGGGCAGGGGGCTACGAGCAGTACTTC. This translates into CASSWAGGYEQYF.

The chain recombines TRBV9 with TRBJ2-2; D possibly corresponds to TRBD2 (5 bases). From germline, CDR1 is SGDLS and CDR2 YYNGEE. V dropped 0 bases and J dropped 4 bases, with 10 bases sitting between them. This CDR3 spans 15 amino acids. In DNA form, the CDR3 reads TGTGCCAGCAGCGTAGCCGGGGATGGCACCGGGGAGCTGTTTTTT. It specifies CASSVAGDGTGELFF.

The chain employs TRBV5-1 and TRBJ2-2; perhaps TRBD1 as D (6 bases). The CDR3 totals 14 residues. V was pared by 5 bases and J by 5 bases, with 13 bases between. Germline lookup yields CDR1 SGHRS and CDR2 YFSETQ. For the CDR3, the DNA is TGCGCCAGCAGGCGCACTCAGGGGACCGGGGAGCTGTTTTTT. This gives the protein CASRRTQGTGELFF.

This clone was found a few times. The chain employs TRBV20-1 and TRBJ2-1; TRBD2 agrees at 8 bases. Germline CDR1 reads DFQATT; CDR2 reads SNEGSKA (reference sequence). The V segment lost 3 bases and the J segment 5 bases; nucleotides outside the gene matches: 9. This CDR3 has 15 residues. The CDR3 reads CSASPASGFNNEQFF. In DNA, the CDR3 is TGCAGTGCTAGTCCGGCTAGCGGGTTTAACAATGAGCAGTTCTTC.

The chain is built from TRBV10-3 and TRBJ1-1, with D possibly being TRBD1 (5 bases). This CDR3 region has 14 residues. Germline V gene data show CDR1 as ENHRY and CDR2 as SYGVKD. Between the trimmed V and J ends, which lost 10 bases and 2 bases, there was a span of 17 bases. The CDR3 region is CATQGRGGNTEAFF. The CDR3 bases are TGTGCCACCCAAGGAAGGGGAGGAAACACTGAAGCTTTCTTT.

CDR3 loop: CASSKDRGTGELFF. CDR3 in DNA: TGCGCCAGCAGCAAGGACAGGGGCACCGGGGAGCTGTTTTTT. The chain couples TRBV5-1 to TRBJ2-2; 9 nucleotides agree with TRBD1. CDR3 length: 14 amino acids. J gave up 4 bases and V 4 bases, and 2 bases lay outside the gene matches. CDR1 and CDR2 from the germline V gene are SGHRS and YFSETQ.

The chain links TRBV4-3 to TRBJ2-7, with TRBD1 as a possible D gene (5 bases). CDR1 is LGHNA, CDR2 YSLEER, per germline. Trimming shortened V by 1 base and J by 3 bases, and 10 bases separated the two germline ends. This CDR3 is 14 amino acids long. CDR3 amino acids: CASSQGPTGYEQYF. The CDR3 DNA reads as TGCGCCAGCAGCCAAGGGCCCACAGGCTACGAGCAGTACTTC.

This chain joins TRBV6-5 and TRBJ2-1; the match to TRBD1 covers 7 bases. With V trimmed by 1 base and J by 6 bases, 3 bases remained unmatched. Germline loops: CDR1 MNHEY, CDR2 SVGAGI. There are 14 residues in the CDR3. CDR3 DNA: TGTGCCAGCAGTTACTGGCAGGGGGTCAATGAGCAGTTCTTC. The encoded protein is CASSYWQGVNEQFF.

The rearrangement links TRBV15 to TRBJ2-5, with TRBD2 matching 7 bases. Germline V gene lookup returns CDR1 LNHNV and CDR2 YYDKDF (reference sequence). J lost 5 bases, V lost 1 base, and 1 base had no gene match. CDR3 length: 13 amino acids. The chain's CDR3 is CATSRVREETQYF. In DNA, the CDR3 is TGTGCCACCAGCAGAGTGCGGGAGGAGACCCAGTACTTC.

J is TRBJ1-3 and V is TRBV4-1; no clear D. CDR1 is MGHRA and CDR2 is YSYEKL in the germline V gene. V shed 1 base and J shed 1 base, with 8 bases lying between them. CDR3 length equals 15 residues. The CDR3 sequence: CASSQVGVSGNTIYF. The CDR3 DNA is TGCGCCAGCAGCCAAGTAGGAGTATCTGGAAACACCATATATTTT.

The DNA of the CDR3 is TGTGCCAGCAGCTTAGAAGAGGGCGGGAGGAATGAGCAGTTCTTC. Translating it yields CASSLEEGGRNEQFF. The V gene is TRBV7-6, the J gene TRBJ2-1; 8 bases line up with TRBD2. The CDR3 covers 15 residues. Trimming removed 1 base from V and 7 bases from J; junction bases left unmatched: 6. Germline CDR1 reads SGHVS; CDR2 reads FNYEAQ.

This clone was seen just once. The CDR3 DNA follows: TGTGCCAGCAGTGAAGATAGGCGGCCCTACAATGAGCAGTTCTTC. It encodes CASSEDRRPYNEQFF. The chain is built from TRBV6-1 and TRBJ2-1, with D hard to call. CDR1 and CDR2 from the germline V gene are MNHNS and SASEGT. Trimming cost V 1 base and J 2 bases, with 9 bases left between them. CDR3 length: 15 residues.